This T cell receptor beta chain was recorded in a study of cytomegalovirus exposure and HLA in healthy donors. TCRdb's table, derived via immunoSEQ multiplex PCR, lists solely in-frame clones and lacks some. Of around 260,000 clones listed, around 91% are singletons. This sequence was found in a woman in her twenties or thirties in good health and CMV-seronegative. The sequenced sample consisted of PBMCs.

CDR3 in amino acids: CASSSGQSYEQYF. The CDR3 DNA reads TGTGCCAGCAGCTCCGGACAGTCCTACGAGCAGTACTTC. The gene calls are TRBV9 and TRBJ2-7; D may be TRBD1 (6 bases). CDR1 and CDR2 (germline): SGDLS, YYNGEE. The V and J ends lost 4 bases and 1 base respectively, with 9 bases between them. The CDR3 covers 13 residues.